The entry below describes one T cell receptor (beta chain). Its antigen remains unidentified. 5'RACE template switching generated TCR cDNA, adding a universal primer site and UMIs. TCRdb called the 5' RACE reads again in MiXCR, with one record for every CDR3 protein. The table records about 580,000 distinct CDR3 sequences, 17% of them present only once. Germline lookup yields CDR1 MNHEY and CDR2 SVGEGT. V was clipped by 6 bases and J by 5 bases; unmatched bases: 9. The CDR3 consists of 15 residues. The data were obtained in a study of T cells after yellow fever vaccination. As for the study in general: Fractions low in cell number were prepared with SMART-Seq v4 Ultra Low Input.

Study results and caveats: A weaker secondary response peaked on day 5, the primary on day 15.

The clonotype comes from a man between 18 and 35 years old who received the YFV17D yellow fever vaccine. The chain has TRBV6-2 or TRBV6-3 and TRBJ2-1, with 8 bases that match TRBD2. Source: PBMCs, taken 5 to 6 days after the first yellow fever vaccination. The CDR3 nucleotides are TGTGCCAGCAGCCAGTCGGCGGGACTAGACAATGAGCAGTTCTTC. It codes for CASSQSAGLDNEQFF.